These 7 T cell receptor beta chains share one sample of origin, sequenced in a study of T cell responses to AZD1222 COVID-19 vaccine. Repertoires were generated with immunoSEQ multiplex PCR, while TCRdb's copy carries only in-frame clones and drops some. Of over 100,000 clones listed, over 80% are singletons. This sample comprised peripheral blood, obtained on day 0 of AZD1222 vaccination. Source of these receptors: an adult in good health.

This clone was seen only once. The rearrangement links TRBV2 to TRBJ1-1; no clear D. Germline assignment: CDR1 SNHLY and CDR2 FYNNEI. CDR3 length equals 13 residues. Trimming took off 3 bases at V and 2 bases at J, with 7 bases between the two ends. CDR3 region: CASSDQINTEAFF. CDR3 in DNA: TGTGCCAGCAGTGATCAGATAAACACTGAAGCTTTCTTT. Full variable domain (outside the CDR3, taken from reference TRBV2 and TRBJ1-1): EPEVTQTPSHQVTQMGQEVILRCVPISNHLYFYWYRQILGQKVEFLVSFYNNEISEKSEIFDDQFSVERPDGSNFTLKIRSTKLEDSAMYFCASSDQINTEAFFGQGTRLTVV.

This chain connects TRBV11-3 to TRBJ2-7; D call uncertain. The CDR3 covers 18 residues. Germline V gene sequence: CDR1 SGHNT, CDR2 YENEEA. V shed 0 bases and J shed 7 bases, with 25 bases lying between them. The CDR3 region is CASSLDLSGLRPRIEQYF. The CDR3 nucleotides read TGTGCCAGCAGCTTAGACCTTTCCGGCCTCAGGCCAAGAATAGAGCAGTACTTC.

The chain combines TRBV9 with TRBJ1-2, with D perhaps TRBD1 (6 bases). This CDR3 has 16 amino acids. The ends were cut back, 0 bases at V and 4 bases at J, with 16 bases in the middle. Germline CDR1 reads SGDLS; CDR2 reads YYNGEE. Here the CDR3 DNA reads TGTGCCAGCAGCGTAGATGACAGGCTCAAGGGCTATGGCTACACCTTC. Its translation: CASSVDDRLKGYGYTF. The full variable domain, its missing parts supplied by reference TRBV9 and TRBJ1-2, is DSGVTQTPKHLITATGQRVTLRCSPRSGDLSVYWYQQSLDQGLQFLIQYYNGEERAKGNILERFSAQQFPDLHSELNLSSLELGDSALYFCASSVDDRLKGYGYTFGSGTRLTVV.

The chain uses TRBV2 and TRBJ2-1, with TRBD2 matching over 9 bases. The length of the CDR3 is 17 residues. The ends lost 2 bases at V and 0 bases at J; junction bases unmatched: 5. The germline CDR1 and CDR2 sequences are SNHLY and FYNNEI. CDR3 coding DNA: TGTGCCAGCAGTGAAACAGCGGGGGGACTCTCCTACAATGAGCAGTTCTTC. Encoded protein: CASSETAGGLSYNEQFF.

This clone was seen only once. This sequence joins TRBV11-2 and TRBJ2-1, with TRBD2 matching 7 bases. The germline V gene encodes CDR1 SGHAT and CDR2 FQNNGV. The CDR3 sequence is 16 residues long. The V segment lost 5 bases and the J segment 8 bases; nucleotides outside the gene matches: 15. CDR3 protein: CASSRHSREGRDEQFF. CDR3 coding DNA: TGTGCCAGCAGCCGTCACTCGAGGGAGGGCCGGGATGAGCAGTTCTTC. Together with reference TRBV11-2 and TRBJ2-1, the CDR3 gives the full variable domain: EAGVAQSPRYKIIEKRQSVAFWCNPISGHATLYWYQQILGQGPKLLIQFQNNGVVDDSQLPKDRFSAERLKGVDSTLKIQPAKLEDSAVYLCASSRHSREGRDEQFFGPGTRLTVL.

The chain recombines TRBV29-1 with TRBJ1-2; no firm D call. The germline V gene has CDR1 SQVTM and CDR2 ANQGSEA. The ends were cut back, 8 bases at V and 6 bases at J, with 10 bases in the middle. The CDR3 runs 10 residues. The CDR3, as DNA: TGCAGCTCTTTGACGGATGGCTACACCTTC. Protein product: CSSLTDGYTF.

The chain links TRBV7-2 to TRBJ1-2; 12 bases fit TRBD1. The germline CDR1 and CDR2 sequences are SGHTA and FQGNSA. The CDR3 contains 18 residues. J was trimmed by 6 bases and V by 1 base; bases with no gene match: 12. The CDR3 DNA follows: TGTGCCAGCAGCTTAGGGCAGTGGGACAGGGGGCTCTCTGATGGCTACACCTTC. This sequence encodes CASSLGQWDRGLSDGYTF.